The clone carrying this T cell receptor (beta chain) was counted at least ten times. Antigen specificity is unknown. PBMCs were sourced from approximately 9 ml fresh peripheral blood. This CDR3 is 16 amino acids long. Germline CDR1 SGHRS, CDR2 YFSETQ. V lost 1 base, J lost 1 base, and 15 bases lay in between. The data stem from a study of T cells in Graves' hyperthyroidism and ophthalmopathy. Researchers amplified the TCR beta CDR3 regions from RNA transcripts. The TCR CDR3 was amplified in a first-round RT-PCR using the HTBI primer set. MiXCR, run by TCRdb on the multiplex PCR reads, gives a single entry per CDR3 protein. The sample has more than 350,000 distinct CDR3 sequences, about 14% seen once; the top ten hold roughly 21%. Findings of the study overall: From stable hyperthyroidism, ophthalmopathy was separated by a 13 V-J model.

The receptor's source is a woman aged 30 to 39 with Graves' ophthalmopathy. Sequenced sample: blood. V is TRBV5-1 and J is TRBJ2-7; D may match TRBD1 or TRBD2 (5 bases each). CDR3 DNA sequence: TGCGCCAGCAGCTTGATCCCGGGACGGAATTCCTACGAGCAGTACTTC. This gives the protein CASSLIPGRNSYEQYF.